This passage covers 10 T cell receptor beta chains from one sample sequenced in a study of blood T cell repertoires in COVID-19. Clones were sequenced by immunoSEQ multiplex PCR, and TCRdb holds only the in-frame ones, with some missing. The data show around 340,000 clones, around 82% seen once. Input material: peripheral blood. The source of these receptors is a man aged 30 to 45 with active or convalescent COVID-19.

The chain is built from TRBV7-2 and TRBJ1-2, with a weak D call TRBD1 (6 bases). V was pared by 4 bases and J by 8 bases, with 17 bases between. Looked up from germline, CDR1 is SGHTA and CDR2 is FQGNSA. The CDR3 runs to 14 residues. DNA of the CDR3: TGTGCCAGCAGCTCGATAAGTTACAGGGCCGGCTACACCTTC. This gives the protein CASSSISYRAGYTF.

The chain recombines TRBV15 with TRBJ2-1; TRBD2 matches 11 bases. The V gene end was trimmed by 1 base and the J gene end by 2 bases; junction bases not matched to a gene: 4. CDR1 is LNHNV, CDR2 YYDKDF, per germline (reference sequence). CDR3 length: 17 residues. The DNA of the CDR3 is TGTGCCACCAGCAGAGGACTACTAGCGGGGGCCTACAATGAGCAGTTCTTC. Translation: CATSRGLLAGAYNEQFF.

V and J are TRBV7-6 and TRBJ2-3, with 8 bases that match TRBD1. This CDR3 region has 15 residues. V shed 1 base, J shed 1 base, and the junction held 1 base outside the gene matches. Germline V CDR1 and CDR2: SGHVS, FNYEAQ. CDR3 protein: CASSLVDRGTDTQYF. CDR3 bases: TGTGCCAGCAGCTTAGTGGACAGGGGCACAGATACGCAGTATTTT.

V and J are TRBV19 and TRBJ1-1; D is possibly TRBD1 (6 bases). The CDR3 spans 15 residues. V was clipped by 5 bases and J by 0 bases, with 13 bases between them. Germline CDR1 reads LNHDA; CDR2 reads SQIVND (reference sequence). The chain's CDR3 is CASSPQDRLNTEAFF. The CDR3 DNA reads TGTGCCAGTAGTCCCCAGGACAGATTGAACACTGAAGCTTTCTTT.

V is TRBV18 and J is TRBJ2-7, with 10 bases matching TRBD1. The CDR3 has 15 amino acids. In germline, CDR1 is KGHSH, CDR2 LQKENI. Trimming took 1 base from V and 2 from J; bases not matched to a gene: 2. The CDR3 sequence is CASSPRGQGTYEQYF. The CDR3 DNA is TGTGCCAGCTCACCACGGGGACAGGGGACCTACGAGCAGTACTTC.

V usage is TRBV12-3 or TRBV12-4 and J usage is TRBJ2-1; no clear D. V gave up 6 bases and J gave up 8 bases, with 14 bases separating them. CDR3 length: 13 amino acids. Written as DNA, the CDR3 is TGTGCCAGCAGAGGTGGGCGCATCGATGAGCAGTTCTTC. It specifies CASRGGRIDEQFF.

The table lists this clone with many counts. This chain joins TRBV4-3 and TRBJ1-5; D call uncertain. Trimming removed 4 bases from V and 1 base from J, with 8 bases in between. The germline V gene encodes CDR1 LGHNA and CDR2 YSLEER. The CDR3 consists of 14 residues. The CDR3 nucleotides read TGCGCCAGCAGCCCCCTGTTGAGCAATCAGCCCCAGCATTTT. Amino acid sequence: CASSPLLSNQPQHF.

CDR3 region: CASSLGLAETQYF. The CDR3 DNA sequence: TGTGCCAGCAGCCTCGGACTAGCGGAGACCCAGTACTTC. The V and J genes are TRBV2 and TRBJ2-5; 9 bases fit TRBD2. V trimming: 6 bases; J trimming: 5 bases; junction bases outside the gene matches: 4. Germline V gives CDR1 SNHLY, CDR2 FYNNEI. The CDR3 consists of 13 residues.

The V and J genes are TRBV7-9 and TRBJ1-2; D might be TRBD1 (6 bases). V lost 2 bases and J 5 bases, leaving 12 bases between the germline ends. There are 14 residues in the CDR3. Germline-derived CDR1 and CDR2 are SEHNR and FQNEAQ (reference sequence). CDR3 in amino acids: CASSLPGQRYGYTF. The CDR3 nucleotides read TGTGCCAGCAGCTTACCTGGACAGCGTTATGGCTACACCTTC.

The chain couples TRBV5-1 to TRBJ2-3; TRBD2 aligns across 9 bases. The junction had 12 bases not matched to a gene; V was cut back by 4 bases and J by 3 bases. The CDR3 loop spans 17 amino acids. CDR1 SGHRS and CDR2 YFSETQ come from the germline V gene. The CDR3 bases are TGCGCCAGCAGCCCCGGGACTAGCTCCCCTGGGACAGATACGCAGTATTTT. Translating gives CASSPGTSSPGTDTQYF. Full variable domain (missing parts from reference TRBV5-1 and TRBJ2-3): KAGVTQTPRYLIKTRGQQVTLSCSPISGHRSVSWYQQTPGQGLQFLFEYFSETQRNKGNFPGRFSGRQFSNSRSEMNVSTLELGDSALYLCASSPGTSSPGTDTQYFGPGTRLTVL.